This entry is about one T cell receptor (beta chain). Its antigen is still unknown. This record belongs to a study of PD-L1 blockade in urothelial cancer. For the study at large: Prior chemotherapy regimens per patient numbered 0 to 3. Blood was evaluated 3 weeks (second dose) and 6 weeks after therapy began.

As to time point: pretreatment peripheral blood. Overall study findings and caveats: Durable-benefit patients showed greater tumor-associated blood clone expansion at 3 weeks.

Synthetic TCR analog templates were spiked into all PCRs individually. Assay: immunoSEQ multiplex PCR; the TCRdb copy retains only in-frame clones and omits some. The sample lists some 100,000 clones, more than 70% occurring once. The source is an elderly woman with urothelial cancer. This material consisted of PBMCs, taken around atezolizumab (anti-PD-L1) treatment.

The CDR3 reads CASSYSDGQGGETQYF. CDR3 nucleotides: TGTGCCAGCAGTTACTCCGATGGGCAGGGGGGAGAGACCCAGTACTTC. This chain links TRBV6-5 with TRBJ2-5, with a tentative D call TRBD1 (7 bases). Trimming shortened V by 0 bases and J by 4 bases, and 15 bases separated the two germline ends. Germline CDR1 reads MNHEY; CDR2 reads SVGAGI. The CDR3 contains 16 residues.